These T cell receptor beta chains were read from a single sample in a study of early T cells in non-severe SARS-CoV-2 infection. A single record per CDR3 protein comes from TCRdb applying MiXCR to the 5' RACE reads. Of about 64,000 distinct CDR3 sequences in the sample, around 20% were seen once. The sample was whole blood, taken at baseline. Receptors originate from an adult who was a healthcare worker with PCR-confirmed SARS-CoV-2 infection or an uninfected control (not recorded which). Each CDR3 is given with its conserved first and last residue. The D gene is left open where the match is weak. Size is stated for part of the rows, as once, few or many counts, or as a class when the clone is expanded.

>TRBV27|TRBJ1-5|-|TRBD1
CASSASYAGTGVDQPQHF
TGTGCCAGCAGTGCCAGTTACGCCGGGACAGGGGTGGATCAGCCCCAGCATTTT
>TRBV20-1|TRBJ2-1|few|TRBD2
CSARPPSGGKNEQFF
TGCAGTGCTCGTCCCCCTAGCGGGGGTAAGAATGAGCAGTTCTTC
>TRBV7-9|TRBJ1-1|few|-
CASSLEKTEAFF
TGTGCCAGCAGCTTGGAAAAAACTGAAGCTTTCTTT
>TRBV20-1|TRBJ1-5|once|-
CSASRAGSNQPQHF
TGCAGTGCGAGCAGGGCAGGGAGCAATCAGCCCCAGCATTTT
>TRBV4-1|TRBJ2-3|-|-
CASSRSQRSTDAQYF
TGCGCCAGCAGCCGAAGCCAGCGGAGCACAGATGCGCAGTATTTT
>TRBV27|TRBJ1-1|-|-
CASRIGGEAFF
TGTGCCAGCCGCATAGGGGGTGAAGCTTTCTTT
>TRBV5-4|TRBJ2-7|once|-
CASSLKTGGSYEQYF
TGTGCCAGCAGCCTCAAGACAGGAGGGTCCTACGAGCAGTACTTC
>TRBV18|TRBJ1-5|-|-
CASSHGTRNQPQHF
TGTGCCAGCTCCCACGGGACACGTAATCAGCCCCAGCATTTT
>TRBV7-3|TRBJ2-1|few|-
CASSLGAGLNEQFF
TGTGCCAGCAGCTTGGGAGCCGGGTTGAATGAGCAGTTCTTC
>TRBV5-1|TRBJ2-1|-|TRBD1
CASRRTGLGSYNEQFF
TGCGCCAGCAGACGGACAGGGCTTGGTTCCTACAATGAGCAGTTCTTC
>TRBV7-3|TRBJ2-3|-|-
CAIYPGGAGLHTQYF
TGTGCCATCTATCCAGGGGGAGCGGGGCTACATACGCAGTATTTT
>TRBV19|TRBJ1-1|-|-
CASTLASDTEAFF
TGTGCCAGTACCCTCGCCTCCGACACTGAAGCTTTCTTT
>TRBV2|TRBJ1-6|few|-
CASGRGSLNSPLHF
TGTGCCAGCGGTAGGGGGTCCTTAAATTCACCCCTCCACTTT
>TRBV20-1|TRBJ1-2|few|-
CSARGYGYTF
TGCAGTGCCCGGGGATATGGCTACACCTTC
>TRBV5-5|TRBJ2-2|-|-
CASSPAGTTGELFF
TGTGCCAGCAGCCCGGCGGGGACGACCGGGGAGCTGTTTTTT
>TRBV7-9|TRBJ2-1|few|TRBD2
CASSLLAGVYNEQFF
TGTGCCAGCAGCCTTTTAGCGGGGGTATACAATGAGCAGTTCTTC
>TRBV12-3/TRBV12-4|TRBJ1-2|-|TRBD1
CASRGQGDGYTF
TGTGCCAGCAGGGGACAGGGGGATGGCTACACCTTC
>TRBV29-1|TRBJ2-7|-|-
CSVGFTSYEQYF
TGCAGCGTTGGATTCACCTCCTACGAGCAGTACTTC
>TRBV5-4|TRBJ1-4|few|-
CASKELPTNEKLFF
TGTGCCAGCAAGGAGCTGCCAACTAATGAAAAACTGTTTTTT
>TRBV12-3/TRBV12-4|TRBJ2-5|few|-
CASSLVGETQYF
TGTGCCAGCAGTTTAGTAGGAGAGACCCAGTACTTC
>TRBV5-1|TRBJ1-3|few|-
CASSPFPGLTEPGNTIYF
TGCGCCAGCAGCCCCTTCCCGGGCCTCACCGAACCTGGAAACACCATATATTTT
>TRBV7-3|TRBJ2-5|few|-
CASSFSGLQETQYF
TGTGCCAGCAGCTTTTCGGGGCTTCAAGAGACCCAGTACTTC
>TRBV24-1|TRBJ2-2|many|-
CATGELFF
TGTGCCACCGGGGAGCTGTTTTTT
>TRBV21-1|TRBJ2-1|-|-
CASSKRDRPNSYNEQFF
TGTGCCAGCAGCAAAAGGGACAGGCCAAACTCCTACAATGAGCAGTTCTTC
>TRBV27|TRBJ1-1|-|-
CASSSQGPPFMNTEAFF
TGTGCCAGCAGTTCCCAGGGACCCCCCTTCATGAACACTGAAGCTTTCTTT
>TRBV3-1|TRBJ1-2|-|-
CASSQAVSTRNYGYTF
TGTGCCAGCAGCCAAGCAGTGTCAACGAGAAACTATGGCTACACCTTC
>TRBV6-1|TRBJ1-5|-|-
CASRNRQGNQPQHF
TGTGCCAGCAGAAACAGACAAGGCAATCAGCCCCAGCATTTT
>TRBV12-3/TRBV12-4|TRBJ1-1|many|TRBD1
CASSLSGQGNTEAFF
TGTGCCAGCAGTTTGAGCGGACAGGGGAACACTGAAGCTTTCTTT
>TRBV27|TRBJ2-7|-|TRBD1
CASSSLGVGTGSYEQYF
TGTGCCAGCAGTTCCCTGGGAGTGGGGACAGGGTCCTACGAGCAGTACTTC
>TRBV6-1|TRBJ2-2|few|TRBD1
CASKADRGPDGELFF
TGTGCCAGCAAAGCGGACAGGGGGCCTGACGGGGAGCTGTTTTTT
>TRBV16|TRBJ2-2|-|-
CASSQLVASLNTGELFF
TGTGCCAGCAGCCAATTAGTGGCTAGCCTGAACACCGGGGAGCTGTTTTTT
>TRBV20-1|TRBJ1-6|many|-
CSASLDSVYNSPLHF
TGCAGTGCTAGTCTGGATTCGGTATATAATTCACCCCTCCACTTT
>TRBV13|TRBJ1-6|many|-
CASSSSGSPLHF
TGTGCCAGCAGCTCGAGCGGTTCACCCCTCCACTTT